These 4 T cell receptor beta chains share one sample of origin, sequenced in a study of blood T cell repertoires in COVID-19. The method was immunoSEQ multiplex PCR; TCRdb's version includes in-frame clones alone and lacks a portion of them. The repertoire includes fewer than 350,000 clones, around 81% of them detected once, and over 2.5% sits in the top ten. Material: peripheral blood. The receptor source for this set is a woman aged 55-75 years with active or convalescent COVID-19.

The chain joins TRBV5-1 to TRBJ2-3; the match to TRBD1 covers 7 bases. CDR1 and CDR2 from the germline V gene are SGHRS and YFSETQ. The trim removed 2 bases at V and 10 bases at J, leaving 10 bases unmatched. CDR3 size: 14 residues. The CDR3 sequence: CASSFTGAYESQYF. The CDR3 DNA reads as TGCGCCAGCAGCTTTACAGGGGCCTATGAGTCGCAGTATTTT.

This clone was seen only a few times. J is TRBJ2-3 and V is TRBV3-1 (or the pseudogene TRBV3-2); perhaps TRBD2 as D (6 bases). CDR3 size: 16 residues. Germline V CDR1 and CDR2: LGHDT, YNNKEL (reference sequence). The V gene lost 4 bases and the J gene lost 10 bases, with 24 bases spanning the gap. DNA of the CDR3: TGTGCCAGCAGCCGGGACGGGACCTCCATACGCGGGGCGCAGTATTTT. Translation: CASSRDGTSIRGAQYF.

The CDR3 DNA is TGTGCCAGCGGAAGGGACAGGGCATTGGGGACTGAAGCTTTCTTT. Protein product: CASGRDRALGTEAFF. The V and J genes are TRBV6-5 and TRBJ1-1; TRBD1 agrees at 9 bases. The germline V gene encodes CDR1 MNHEY and CDR2 SVGAGI. This CDR3 comprises 15 residues. Trimming took 8 bases from V and 5 from J; bases not matched to a gene: 12.

The rearrangement joins TRBV7-3 to TRBJ2-7; the D gene is possibly TRBD1 (6 bases). CDR1 and CDR2 from the germline V gene are SGHTA and FQGTGA. The CDR3 loop spans 14 amino acids. Between the trimmed V and J ends, which lost 5 bases and 0 bases, there was a span of 11 bases. The CDR3 sequence: CASSPLGGSYEQYF. CDR3 bases: TGTGCCAGCAGCCCCCTAGGGGGCTCCTACGAGCAGTACTTC.